These T cell receptor beta chains were read from a single sample in a study of blood T cell repertoires in COVID-19. Only in-frame clones appear in the TCRdb table, and some are missing; sequencing was by immunoSEQ multiplex PCR. The table lists 220,000 or so clones, around three quarters of them singletons. The specimen was peripheral blood. These receptors originate from a woman aged 70-85 years with acute or convalescent COVID-19. The CDR3 runs from the conserved cysteine through the conserved F or W. Fields, in order: V gene, J gene, D gene, CDR3 protein. A D gene is named only where the DNA matches it firmly.

V gene: TRBV30
J gene: TRBJ2-7
D gene: .
CDR3 protein: CAWTTLGSPYEQYF

V gene: TRBV20-1
J gene: TRBJ1-5
D gene: .
CDR3 protein: CSASRSEARGGLRSNQPQHF

V gene: TRBV5-6
J gene: TRBJ2-1
D gene: TRBD2
CDR3 protein: CASSFREAGPSGPYNEQFF

V gene: TRBV21-1
J gene: TRBJ2-2
D gene: .
CDR3 protein: CASSNRARTGELFF

V gene: TRBV5-1
J gene: TRBJ2-7
D gene: TRBD1
CDR3 protein: CASSLGPGGEQYF

V gene: TRBV28
J gene: TRBJ2-7
D gene: .
CDR3 protein: CASRRGLSYEQYF

V gene: TRBV4-2
J gene: TRBJ2-1
D gene: TRBD2
CDR3 protein: CASSRTSGSENEQFF

V gene: TRBV6-2/TRBV6-3
J gene: TRBJ1-4
D gene: TRBD1
CDR3 protein: CASSQIQGWNNEKLFF

V gene: TRBV7-8
J gene: TRBJ2-1
D gene: TRBD2
CDR3 protein: CASSLFGLAEANEQFF

V gene: TRBV19
J gene: TRBJ1-5
D gene: TRBD1
CDR3 protein: CASSMQGTGDQPQHF

V gene: TRBV30
J gene: TRBJ1-2
D gene: TRBD1
CDR3 protein: CAWTLQGAGGYTF

V gene: TRBV3-1/TRBV3-2
J gene: TRBJ2-7
D gene: TRBD1
CDR3 protein: CASSQGLGQNTYEQYF